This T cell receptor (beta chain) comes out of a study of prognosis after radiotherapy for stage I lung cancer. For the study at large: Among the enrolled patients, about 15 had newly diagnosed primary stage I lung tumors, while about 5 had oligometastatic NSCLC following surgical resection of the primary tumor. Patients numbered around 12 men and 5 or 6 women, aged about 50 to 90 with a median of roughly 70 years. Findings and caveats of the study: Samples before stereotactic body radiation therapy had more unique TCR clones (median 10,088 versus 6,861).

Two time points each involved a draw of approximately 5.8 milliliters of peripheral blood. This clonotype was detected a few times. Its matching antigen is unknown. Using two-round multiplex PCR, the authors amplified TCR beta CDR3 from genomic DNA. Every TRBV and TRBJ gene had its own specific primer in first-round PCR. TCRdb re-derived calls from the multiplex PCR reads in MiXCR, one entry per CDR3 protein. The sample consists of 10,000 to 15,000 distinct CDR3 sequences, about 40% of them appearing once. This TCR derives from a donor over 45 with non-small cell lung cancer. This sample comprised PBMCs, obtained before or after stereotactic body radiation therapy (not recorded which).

In DNA, the CDR3 is TGCAGTGCGCTCCGGGACTACCCCTACAATGAGCAGTTCTTC. Translation: CSALRDYPYNEQFF. The gene calls are TRBV20-1 and TRBJ2-1; TRBD2 matches at 7 bases. The CDR3 contains 14 residues. The germline CDR1 and CDR2 sequences are DFQATT and SNEGSKA (reference sequence). V lost 6 bases to trimming and J lost 2 bases; unmatched junction nucleotides: 7.